Following are 2 T cell receptor beta chains from one sample sequenced in a study of early T cells in non-severe SARS-CoV-2 infection. TCRdb passed the 5' RACE reads through MiXCR, listing each CDR3 protein once. The table shows over 55,000 distinct CDR3 sequences, with roughly an eighth occurring only once. The sample taken for sequencing was whole blood. The receptor set was obtained from an adult who was a healthcare worker with PCR-confirmed SARS-CoV-2 infection or an uninfected control (not recorded which).

This clonotype was recorded at least ten times. The chain combines TRBV5-1 with TRBJ2-7, with TRBD1 matching 10 bases. The junction had 8 bases not matched to a gene; V was cut back by 7 bases and J by 4 bases. This CDR3 is 14 amino acids long. Germline CDR1 reads SGHRS; CDR2 reads YFSETQ. The chain's CDR3 is CASGDRDRGYEQYF. CDR3 nucleotides: TGCGCCAGCGGGGACCGGGACAGGGGATACGAGCAGTACTTC.

This clonotype has just a few counts. The rearrangement uses TRBV7-6 and TRBJ2-7; tentative D call: TRBD1 (6 bases). This CDR3 has 14 residues. Trimming stripped 7 bases from V and 6 bases from J, with 19 bases between. From germline, CDR1 is SGHVS and CDR2 FNYEAQ. CDR3 bases: TGTGCCAGCACCCAAACAGGGAGACGTGGCGAGCAGTACTTC. Amino acid sequence: CASTQTGRRGEQYF.